Given below is one TCR beta chain in context. This record comes from a study of patients and donors after allogeneic stem cell transplantation. TCRdb reprocessed the RT-PCR reads with MiXCR, giving one entry per CDR3 protein. This sample has 90,000 to 130,000 distinct CDR3 sequences; approximately 40% occur once, and the top ten carry around 25%. The CDR3 is made up of 15 amino acids. Germline CDR1 and CDR2: DFQATT and SNEGSKA (reference sequence). V was clipped by 6 bases and J by 2 bases; unmatched bases: 10. The sequenced sample consisted of blood, either unsorted or a sorted T cell fraction (not recorded which). The V gene is TRBV20-1, the J gene TRBJ2-3; 8 positions match TRBD2. The sequence was collected from a human donor who was either an allogeneic HSCT recipient or a stem cell or donor lymphocyte infusion donor (not recorded which). It is not recorded whose cells these are; they may come from a transplant donor. CDR3 DNA: TGCAGTGCCCTCGCGCCGGGACTAGACACAGATACGCAGTATTTT. Translation gives CSALAPGLDTDTQYF.